The 19 T cell receptor beta chains below come from one sample, sequenced in a study of T cell responses to AZD1222 COVID-19 vaccine. The method was immunoSEQ multiplex PCR; TCRdb's version includes in-frame clones alone and lacks a portion of them. Here the sample spans roughly 140,000 clones, 75% to 95% being singletons. Sequenced material: peripheral blood, taken on day 0 of AZD1222 vaccination. The receptors derive from an adult in good health.

The V and J genes are TRBV6-6 and TRBJ2-2, with 9 bases matching TRBD1. The CDR3 loop spans 16 amino acids. The germline CDR1 and CDR2 sequences are MNHNY and SVGAGI (reference sequence). V lost 5 bases to trimming and J lost 6 bases; unmatched junction nucleotides: 10. This CDR3 is CASSRDRAKGAGELFF. DNA for the CDR3: TGTGCCAGCAGTAGGGACAGGGCCAAAGGGGCCGGGGAGCTGTTTTTT.

DNA of the CDR3: TGTGCCAGCAGCGCTTACAAGGAAAGCTCCTACGAGCAGTACTTC. This encodes CASSAYKESSYEQYF. The V and J genes are TRBV27 and TRBJ2-7; D gene unclear. Germline-derived CDR1 and CDR2 are MNHEY and SMNVEV (reference sequence). The CDR3 has 15 residues. The V end lost 6 bases, the J end lost 0 bases, and 15 bases lay between the germline ends.

The chain uses TRBV10-3 and TRBJ1-5, with 7 bases aligning to TRBD1. J lost 6 bases, V lost 5 bases, and 22 bases had no gene match. The CDR3 is 19 amino acids. Germline CDR1 is ENHRY and CDR2 is SYGVKD. The CDR3 here is CAISPNTGTARHTAQPQHF. The CDR3 DNA reads TGTGCCATCAGTCCCAATACCGGGACAGCAAGACATACGGCTCAGCCCCAGCATTTT.

CDR3 sequence: CASSTTGTDNSPLHF. In DNA, the CDR3 is TGTGCCAGCAGCACAACCGGGACAGATAATTCACCCCTCCACTTT. V usage is TRBV19 and J usage is TRBJ1-6, with 7 bases lining up with TRBD1. This CDR3 is 15 amino acids long. Losses at the gene ends were 9 bases for V and 5 bases for J; bases not matched to a gene: 10. Germline CDR1 LNHDA, CDR2 SQIVND (reference sequence).

This clone has just one count. The chain recombines TRBV18 with TRBJ2-5; either TRBD1 or TRBD2 may fit D (5 bases each). This CDR3 region has 14 residues. Trimming took off 6 bases at V and 5 bases at J, with 16 bases between the two ends. CDR1 is KGHSH and CDR2 is LQKENI in the germline V gene. CDR3 protein: CASSFSGARETQYF. The CDR3 DNA sequence: TGTGCCAGCTCTTTCTCCGGGGCTAGGGAGACCCAGTACTTC. Drawing the rest from reference TRBV18 and TRBJ2-5, the complete variable domain is NAGVMQNPRHLVRRRGQEARLRCSPMKGHSHVYWYRQLPEEGLKFMVYLQKENIIDESGMPKERFSAEFPKEGPSILRIQQVVRGDSAAYFCASSFSGARETQYFGPGTRLLVL.

The chain has TRBV9 and TRBJ2-5; weak D call: TRBD2 (6 bases). The CDR3 loop spans 14 amino acids. Germline values: CDR1 SGDLS, CDR2 YYNGEE. V dropped 6 bases and J dropped 2 bases, with 14 bases sitting between them. CDR3 sequence reads: CASTSGGNQETQYF. The DNA for the CDR3 is TGTGCCAGCACGTCAGGAGGGAATCAAGAGACCCAGTACTTC.

The CDR3 coding sequence is TGTGCCAGCACAAATAGGGGGGGAGCGGCCAAAAACATTCAGTACTTC. Amino acid sequence: CASTNRGGAAKNIQYF. This sequence joins TRBV21-1 and TRBJ2-4; TRBD2, the table's D call, was not compared with the DNA. TRBV21-1 has pseudogene status. The CDR3 sequence is 16 residues long.

The rearrangement links TRBV19 to TRBJ1-1, with D possibly TRBD1 on 6 matching bases. V was pared by 8 bases and J by 1 base, with 11 bases between. Germline loops: CDR1 LNHDA, CDR2 SQIVND (reference sequence). The CDR3 contains 13 residues. Written as DNA, the CDR3 is TGTGCCAGTGGGACAACAGGGAACACTGAAGCTTTCTTT. This sequence encodes CASGTTGNTEAFF.

The J gene is TRBJ1-3, the V gene TRBV9; no reliable D call. V gave up 0 bases and J gave up 5 bases, with 12 bases separating them. CDR1 and CDR2 from the germline V gene are SGDLS and YYNGEE. The CDR3 has 15 residues. CDR3 region: CASSVEGNRRNTIYF. CDR3 DNA sequence: TGTGCCAGCAGCGTAGAAGGGAATCGGAGAAACACCATATATTTT.

DNA of the CDR3: TGTGCCAGTAGTATAACGGTTGGGGGCTCAGATACGCAGTATTTT. Translated: CASSITVGGSDTQYF. The genes are TRBV19 and TRBJ2-3; tentative D call: TRBD1 (6 bases). The CDR3 extends over 15 amino acids. Germline V CDR1 and CDR2: LNHDA, SQIVND (reference sequence). The V end was cut by 2 bases, the J end by 4 bases, with 13 bases between. Full variable domain (rest looked up from reference TRBV19 and TRBJ2-3): DGGITQSPKYLFRKEGQNVTLSCEQNLNHDAMYWYRQDPGQGLRLIYYSQIVNDFQKGDIAEGYSVSREKKESFPLTVTSAQKNPTAFYLCASSITVGGSDTQYFGPGTRLTVL.

The CDR3 bases are TGTGCCAGCATCGAGGGGCATAACACCGGGGAGCTGTTTTTT. As protein: CASIEGHNTGELFF. The rearrangement uses TRBV2 and TRBJ2-2, with D perhaps assigned TRBD1 or TRBD2 (5 bases each). Germline values: CDR1 SNHLY, CDR2 FYNNEI. The CDR3 has 14 residues. V dropped 7 bases and J dropped 2 bases, with 11 bases sitting between them.

This rearrangement joins TRBV5-8 to TRBJ1-3; the D gene is possibly TRBD1 (6 bases). The CDR3 has 18 residues. Germline CDR1 and CDR2: SGHTS and YDEGEE. V was trimmed by 2 bases and J by 3 bases, leaving 21 bases between them. The CDR3: CASSLRSRSGTLGNTIYF. DNA for the CDR3: TGTGCCAGCAGCTTACGATCCCGATCCGGGACACTTGGAAACACCATATATTTT.

V gene TRBV4-1 combines with J gene TRBJ2-7; TRBD1 agrees at 8 bases. There are 16 residues in the CDR3. Per germline, CDR1 MGHRA and CDR2 YSYEKL. The V segment lost 2 bases and the J segment 4 bases; nucleotides outside the gene matches: 10. The CDR3 bases are TGCGCCAGCAGCCAAAAGCTCGTGACAGGGGAGTACGAGCAGTACTTC. Protein: CASSQKLVTGEYEQYF.

CDR3 loop: CAWSPGVWQGAPKNIQYF. CDR3 DNA: TGTGCCTGGAGCCCCGGGGTGTGGCAGGGGGCGCCCAAAAACATTCAGTACTTC. This chain connects TRBV30 to TRBJ2-4; 8 bases are a match to TRBD1. Germline V gene lookup returns CDR1 GTSNPN and CDR2 SVGIG (reference sequence). This CDR3 has 18 amino acids. With V trimmed by 3 bases and J by 2 bases, 15 bases remained unmatched.

J is TRBJ1-5 and V is TRBV18; D might be TRBD1 (5 bases). Germline loops: CDR1 KGHSH, CDR2 LQKENI. The CDR3 runs to 14 residues. The V end lost 6 bases, the J end lost 7 bases, and 16 bases lay between the germline ends. CDR3 in DNA: TGTGCCAGCTCTCCTCGAGGGGTTGAGCAGCCCCAGCATTTT. Amino acid sequence: CASSPRGVEQPQHF.

The chain employs TRBV30 and TRBJ2-1; 8 bases map to TRBD1. CDR3 length: 12 residues. Germline-derived CDR1 and CDR2 are GTSNPN and SVGIG (reference sequence). J lost 7 bases, V lost 5 bases, and 4 bases had no gene match. As DNA, the CDR3 is TGTGCCTGGGGACAGGGCGGGAATGAGCAGTTCTTC. It yields the protein CAWGQGGNEQFF.

The V and J genes are TRBV7-3 and TRBJ2-1; 7 bases are a match to TRBD2. V shed 2 bases, J shed 8 bases, and the junction held 12 bases outside the gene matches. Germline CDR1 reads SGHTA; CDR2 reads FQGTGA. The CDR3 totals 16 residues. Here the CDR3 reads CASSLRAGLGIDEQFF. The CDR3 coding sequence is TGTGCCAGCAGCTTACGAGCGGGATTAGGGATCGATGAGCAGTTCTTC. The entire variable domain, with the rest obtained from reference TRBV7-3 and TRBJ2-1, is as follows: GAGVSQTPSNKVTEKGKYVELRCDPISGHTALYWYRQSLGQGPEFLIYFQGTGAADDSGLPNDRFFAVRPEGSVSTLKIQRTERGDSAVYLCASSLRAGLGIDEQFFGPGTRLTVL.

The chain links TRBV5-1 to TRBJ2-5, with D perhaps matching TRBD2 (6 bases). Germline V gene sequence: CDR1 SGHRS, CDR2 YFSETQ. The CDR3 has 13 amino acids. Trimming shortened V by 5 bases and J by 7 bases, and 15 bases separated the two germline ends. The CDR3 sequence is CASSLRLGGTQYF. The CDR3 DNA is TGCGCCAGCAGTTTGAGGTTGGGGGGGACCCAGTACTTC.

The J gene is TRBJ2-1, the V gene TRBV4-1; 12 positions match TRBD2. This CDR3 comprises 19 residues. Trimming at V came to 0 bases and at J to 3 bases, leaving 9 bases not matched to a gene. Germline CDR1 is MGHRA and CDR2 is YSYEKL. The CDR3 region is CASSQDPPRLAGDYNEQFF. CDR3 nucleotide sequence: TGCGCCAGCAGCCAAGATCCACCCCGACTAGCGGGGGACTACAATGAGCAGTTCTTC.